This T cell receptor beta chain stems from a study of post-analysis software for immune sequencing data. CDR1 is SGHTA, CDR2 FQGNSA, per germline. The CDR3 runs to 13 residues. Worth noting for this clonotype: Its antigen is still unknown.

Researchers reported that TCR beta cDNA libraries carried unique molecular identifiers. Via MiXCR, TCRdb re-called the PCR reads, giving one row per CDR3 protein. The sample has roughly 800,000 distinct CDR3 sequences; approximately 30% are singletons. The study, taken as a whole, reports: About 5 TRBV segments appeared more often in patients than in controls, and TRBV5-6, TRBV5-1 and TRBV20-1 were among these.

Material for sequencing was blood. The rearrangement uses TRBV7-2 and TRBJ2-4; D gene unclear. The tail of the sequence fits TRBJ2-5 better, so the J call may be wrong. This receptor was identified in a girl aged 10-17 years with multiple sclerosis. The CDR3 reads CASSSSLLRTQYF. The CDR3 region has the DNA TGTGCCAGCAGCTCGTCCCTTTTGAGGACCCAGTACTTC.